One and the same sample provided the 11 T cell receptor beta chains below, sequenced in a study of CD8+ T cells in alopecia areata. The treatment is: oral pan-JAK inhibitor, 5-10 mg twice daily. RNA extraction and reverse transcription yielded cDNA as sequencing template. Here immunoSEQ multiplex PCR was the method, and the copy in TCRdb shows in-frame clones only, minus some. The sample contains 200,000 to 250,000 clones, around 57% of which appear only once. This sample comprised CD4+ T cells sorted from blood, obtained at week 4, from a patient treated with tofacitinib. These receptors all come from a human donor with alopecia areata.

This rearrangement joins TRBV12-5 to TRBJ2-3; no clear D gene. The CDR3 spans 12 residues. V lost 6 bases, J lost 4 bases, and 8 bases lay in between. The V gene's germline CDR1 is LGHNT and CDR2 FRNRAP. The CDR3: CASGPSADTQYF. CDR3 DNA sequence: TGTGCTAGTGGCCCCTCGGCAGATACGCAGTATTTT.

This chain links TRBV30 with TRBJ1-2, with D possibly matching TRBD1 (5 bases). Germline values: CDR1 GTSNPN, CDR2 SVGIG (reference sequence). The length of the CDR3 is 13 residues. V shed 4 bases and J shed 2 bases, with 11 bases lying between them. This CDR3 reads CAWKGRGNYGYTF. Written as DNA, the CDR3 is TGTGCCTGGAAAGGGAGGGGAAACTATGGCTACACCTTC.

V and J are TRBV15 and TRBJ1-1; D ambiguous. Germline V gives CDR1 LNHNV, CDR2 YYDKDF (reference sequence). V gave up 0 bases and J gave up 0 bases, with 5 bases separating them. The CDR3 is 14 residues long. The CDR3 region is CATSRDRVNTEAFF. CDR3 coding DNA: TGTGCCACCAGCAGAGATAGGGTGAACACTGAAGCTTTCTTT. The variable domain in full, completed from reference TRBV15 and TRBJ1-1, reads DAMVIQNPRYQVTQFGKPVTLSCSQTLNHNVMYWYQQKSSQAPKLLFHYYDKDFNNEADTPDNFQSRRPNTSFCFLDIRSPGLGDTAMYLCATSRDRVNTEAFFGQGTRLTVV.

This chain connects TRBV28 to TRBJ1-2, with D perhaps matching TRBD1 (5 bases). V dropped 8 bases and J dropped 5 bases, with 9 bases sitting between them. Germline V gene lookup returns CDR1 MDHEN and CDR2 SYDVKM. This CDR3 has 11 residues. This CDR3 is CASYQGYGYTF. The CDR3 nucleotides read TGTGCCAGCTATCAGGGATATGGCTACACCTTC.

This clone occurred a few times. The chain employs TRBV7-2 and TRBJ2-1; a weak D match, TRBD2 (6 bases). This CDR3 is built from 18 residues. V lost 5 bases to trimming and J lost 0 bases, with 20 bases between them. Germline loops: CDR1 SGHTA, CDR2 FQGNSA. CDR3 nucleotide sequence: TGTGCCAGCAGCCCCCCACCTGGAGGGGCCAGCTCCTACAATGAGCAGTTCTTC. This gives the protein CASSPPPGGASSYNEQFF.

The rearrangement uses TRBV2 and TRBJ2-7; 9 nucleotides match TRBD1. The CDR3 totals 16 residues. Germline values: CDR1 SNHLY, CDR2 FYNNEI. The J segment lost 1 base and the V segment lost 4 bases, leaving 8 bases of the junction unmatched. The CDR3 DNA follows: TGTGCCAGCAGTGGGGCACCGGGACAGGGATCCTACGAGCAGTACTTC. It specifies CASSGAPGQGSYEQYF.

The chain joins TRBV7-2 to TRBJ1-5, with 7 bases matching TRBD1. The length of the CDR3 is 15 residues. J gave up 7 bases and V 5 bases, and 11 bases lay outside the gene matches. Germline CDR1 SGHTA, CDR2 FQGNSA. Here the CDR3 reads CASSPRQGGVQPQHF. In nucleotides, the CDR3 is TGTGCCAGCAGCCCCCGACAGGGCGGCGTACAGCCCCAGCATTTT.

The V and J genes are TRBV6-1 and TRBJ2-2, with 9 bases fitting TRBD2. The ends lost 5 bases at V and 6 bases at J; junction bases unmatched: 7. In germline, CDR1 is MNHNS, CDR2 SASEGT. The CDR3 contains 15 residues. This CDR3 reads CASSSGGGASGELFF. CDR3 nucleotides: TGTGCCAGCAGTTCCGGCGGGGGGGCCTCCGGGGAGCTGTTTTTT.

This clone was found a few times. The V call is TRBV2, the J call TRBJ2-6, with D unresolved. Looked up from germline, CDR1 is SNHLY and CDR2 is FYNNEI. This CDR3 comprises 13 residues. Trimming took 8 bases from V and 9 from J, leaving 14 bases between them. CDR3 coding DNA: TGTGCCAGCCGACGCCATTTAGGCAACGTCCTGACTTTC. As protein: CASRRHLGNVLTF.

V gene TRBV4-3 combines with J gene TRBJ1-2, with D possibly matching TRBD1 (5 bases). V lost 4 bases and J 7 bases, leaving 19 bases between the germline ends. CDR3 size: 15 residues. Germline loops: CDR1 LGHNA, CDR2 YSLEER. CDR3 nucleotides: TGCGCCAGCAGCCCCATAGTCGGGACCTCGGTTGGCTACACCTTC. Translated: CASSPIVGTSVGYTF.

The chain combines TRBV2 with TRBJ2-1, with D maybe TRBD2 (5 bases). The CDR3 runs 13 residues. Germline CDR1 is SNHLY and CDR2 is FYNNEI. With 7 bases removed from V and 3 bases from J, the gap between germline ends came to 10 bases. CDR3 sequence: CASIRDSYNEQFF. DNA of the CDR3: TGTGCCAGCATCCGGGATAGCTACAATGAGCAGTTCTTC.